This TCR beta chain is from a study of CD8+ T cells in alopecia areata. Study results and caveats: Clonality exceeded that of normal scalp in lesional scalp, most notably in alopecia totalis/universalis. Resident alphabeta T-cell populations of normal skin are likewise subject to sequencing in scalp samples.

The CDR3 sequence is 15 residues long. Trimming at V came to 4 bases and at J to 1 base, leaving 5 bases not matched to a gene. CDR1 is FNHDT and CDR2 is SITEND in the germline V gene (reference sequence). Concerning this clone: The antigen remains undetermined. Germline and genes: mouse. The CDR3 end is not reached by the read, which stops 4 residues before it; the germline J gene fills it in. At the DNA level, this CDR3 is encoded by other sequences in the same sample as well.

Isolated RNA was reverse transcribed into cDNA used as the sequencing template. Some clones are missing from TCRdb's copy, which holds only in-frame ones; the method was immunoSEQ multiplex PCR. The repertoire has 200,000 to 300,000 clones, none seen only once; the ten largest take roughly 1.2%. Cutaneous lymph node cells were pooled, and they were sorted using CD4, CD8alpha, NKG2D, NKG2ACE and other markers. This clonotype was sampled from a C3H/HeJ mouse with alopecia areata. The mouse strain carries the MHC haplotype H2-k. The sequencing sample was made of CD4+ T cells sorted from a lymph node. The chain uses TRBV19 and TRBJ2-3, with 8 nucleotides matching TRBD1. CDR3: CASSPPGQGAETLYF. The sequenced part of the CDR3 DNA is TGTGCCAGCAGTCCCCCGGGACAGGGTGCAGAA. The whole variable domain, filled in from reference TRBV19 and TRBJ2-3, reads GGIITQTPKFLIGQEGQKLTLKCQQNFNHDTMYWYRQDSGKGLRLIYYSITENDLQKGDLSEGYDASREKKSSFSLTVTSAQKNEMAVFLCASSPPGQGAETLYFGSGTRLTVL.